A single sample is the source of the 10 T cell receptor beta chains below, sequenced in a study of CD8 T cells in Susac syndrome. A quantity of about 0.45 to 1 ug RNA underwent reverse transcription using random hexamers. TCRdb recomputed calls from the immunoSEQ multiplex PCR reads with MiXCR, one row per CDR3 protein. This sample has approximately 190,000 distinct CDR3 sequences; 90% to 95% occur once, and the top ten carry 0.1%. Sequencing input: CD4+ T cells from PBMCs. These receptors came from a human donor in good health.

This clonotype was observed a single time. J is TRBJ2-1 and V is TRBV5-6, with 13 bases aligning to TRBD2. In germline, CDR1 is SGHDT, CDR2 YYEEEE. This CDR3 spans 18 amino acids. V lost 4 bases and J lost 7; bases outside the gene matches: 14. CDR3 nucleotide sequence: TGTGCCAGCAGCCCTTATATGACTAGCGGGGGGCCCAGAAATGAGCAGTTCTTC. Protein: CASSPYMTSGGPRNEQFF.

This clonotype was seen a handful of times. In DNA, the CDR3 is TGTGCCAGCAGGGACTTCAACTATGGCTACACCTTC. As protein: CASRDFNYGYTF. V is TRBV6-1 and J is TRBJ1-2, with D unclear. Germline values: CDR1 MNHNS, CDR2 SASEGT. The V end lost 6 bases, the J end lost 2 bases, and 7 bases lay between the germline ends. This CDR3 contains 12 residues.

The CDR3 spells CASSGSDNTDTQYF. The DNA for the CDR3 is TGTGCCAGCAGTGGTAGCGACAACACAGATACGCAGTATTTT. The V call is TRBV25-1, the J call TRBJ2-3; tentative D call: TRBD2 (5 bases). Between the trimmed V and J ends, which lost 4 bases and 2 bases, there was a span of 10 bases. The V gene's germline CDR1 is MGHDK and CDR2 SYGVNS. The length of the CDR3 is 14 residues.

V is TRBV5-1 and J is TRBJ2-6; D is possibly TRBD1 or TRBD2 (5 bases each). The V gene lost 0 bases and the J gene lost 1 base, with 8 bases spanning the gap. Germline loops: CDR1 SGHRS, CDR2 YFSETQ. CDR3 length equals 16 residues. The CDR3 nucleotides are TGCGCCAGCAGCTTGGAGGGGAGATCTGGGGCCAACGTCCTGACTTTC. Protein product: CASSLEGRSGANVLTF.

This clonotype was detected a few times. The chain employs TRBV5-4 and TRBJ2-4, with 11 bases aligning to TRBD1. The CDR3 sequence is 17 residues long. Germline V gene sequence: CDR1 SGHNT, CDR2 YYREEE (reference sequence). Trimming removed 4 bases from V and 3 bases from J; junction bases left unmatched: 9. The CDR3 region is CASSPAGTGGIKNIQYF. The CDR3 DNA reads as TGTGCCAGCAGCCCTGCCGGGACAGGGGGGATCAAAAACATTCAGTACTTC.

V and J are TRBV28 and TRBJ1-2; 10 bases are shared with TRBD1. This CDR3 spans 16 amino acids. V lost 3 bases to trimming and J lost 4 bases; unmatched junction nucleotides: 8. Per the germline V gene, CDR1 is MDHEN and CDR2 is SYDVKM. The CDR3 spells CASSLEGQGRRYGYTF. The CDR3 nucleotides read TGTGCCAGCAGTTTGGAGGGACAGGGGCGTCGCTATGGCTACACCTTC.

The genes are TRBV12-3 or TRBV12-4 and TRBJ1-5; a possible D gene is TRBD1 (5 bases). The CDR3 sequence is 16 residues long. Trimming removed 6 bases at V and 3 bases at J, with 18 bases between. CDR3 nucleotide sequence: TGTGCCAGCAGCTCGACCCAGGGACTCCCCAATCAGCCCCAGCATTTT. Translating it yields CASSSTQGLPNQPQHF.

V and J are TRBV6-5 and TRBJ2-1; the match to TRBD2 covers 7 bases. CDR3 length: 14 residues. Trimming cost V 4 bases and J 5 bases; bases outside gene matches: 5. Germline values: CDR1 MNHEY, CDR2 SVGAGI. CDR3 bases: TGTGCCAGCAGTTTAAGCGGGGTCGACAATGAGCAGTTCTTC. It yields the protein CASSLSGVDNEQFF.

The chain recombines TRBV12-3 or TRBV12-4 with TRBJ1-6; 10 bases line up with TRBD1. V shed 4 bases, J shed 13 bases, and the junction held 10 bases outside the gene matches. The CDR3 runs to 15 residues. CDR3 amino acids: CASSWDRGKGSPLHF. CDR3 nucleotide sequence: TGTGCCAGCAGTTGGGACAGGGGTAAGGGTTCTCCCCTCCACTTT.

The gene calls are TRBV11-2 and TRBJ2-2, with 13 nucleotides matching TRBD2. Germline V gene sequence: CDR1 SGHAT, CDR2 FQNNGV. Trimming took 9 bases from V and 5 from J; bases not matched to a gene: 6. The CDR3 length is 15 residues. This CDR3 is CASVLAGGPTGELFF. In nucleotides, the CDR3 is TGTGCCAGTGTACTAGCGGGGGGGCCAACCGGGGAGCTGTTTTTT.